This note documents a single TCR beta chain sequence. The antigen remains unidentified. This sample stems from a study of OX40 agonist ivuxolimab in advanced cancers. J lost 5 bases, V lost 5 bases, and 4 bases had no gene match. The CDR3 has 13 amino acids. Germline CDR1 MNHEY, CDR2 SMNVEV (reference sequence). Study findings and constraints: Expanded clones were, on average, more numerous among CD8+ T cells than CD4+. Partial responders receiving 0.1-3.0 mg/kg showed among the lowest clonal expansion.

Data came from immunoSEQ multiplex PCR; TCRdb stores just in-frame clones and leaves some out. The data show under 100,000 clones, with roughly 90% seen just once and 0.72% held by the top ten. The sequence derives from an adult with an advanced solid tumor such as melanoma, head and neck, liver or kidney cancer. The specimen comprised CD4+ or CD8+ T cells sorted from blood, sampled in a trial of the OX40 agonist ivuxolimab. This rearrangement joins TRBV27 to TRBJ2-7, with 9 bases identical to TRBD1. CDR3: CASSTRTGDEQYF. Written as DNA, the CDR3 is TGTGCCAGCAGTACCCGGACAGGGGACGAGCAGTACTTC.